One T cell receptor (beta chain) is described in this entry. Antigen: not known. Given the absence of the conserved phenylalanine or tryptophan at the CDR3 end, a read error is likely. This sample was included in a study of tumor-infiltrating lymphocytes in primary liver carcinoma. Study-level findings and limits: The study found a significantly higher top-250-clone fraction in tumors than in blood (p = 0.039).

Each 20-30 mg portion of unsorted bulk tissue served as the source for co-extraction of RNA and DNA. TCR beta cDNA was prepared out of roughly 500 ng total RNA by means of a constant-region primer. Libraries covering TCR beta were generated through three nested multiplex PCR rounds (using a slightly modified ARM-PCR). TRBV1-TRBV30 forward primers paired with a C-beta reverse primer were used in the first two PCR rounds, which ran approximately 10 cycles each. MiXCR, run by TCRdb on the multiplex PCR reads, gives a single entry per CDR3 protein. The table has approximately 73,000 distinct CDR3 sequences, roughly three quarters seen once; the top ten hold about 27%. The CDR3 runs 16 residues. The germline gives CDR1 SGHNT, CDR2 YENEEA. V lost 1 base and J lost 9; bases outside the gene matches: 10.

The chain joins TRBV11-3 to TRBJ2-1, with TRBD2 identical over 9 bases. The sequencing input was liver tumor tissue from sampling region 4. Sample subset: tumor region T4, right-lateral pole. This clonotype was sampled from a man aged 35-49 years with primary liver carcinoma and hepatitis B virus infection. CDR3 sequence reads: CASSLACDSGRPEQFY. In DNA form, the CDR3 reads TGTGCCAGCAGCTTAGCGTGTGATAGCGGGAGACCTGAGCAGTTCTAC.